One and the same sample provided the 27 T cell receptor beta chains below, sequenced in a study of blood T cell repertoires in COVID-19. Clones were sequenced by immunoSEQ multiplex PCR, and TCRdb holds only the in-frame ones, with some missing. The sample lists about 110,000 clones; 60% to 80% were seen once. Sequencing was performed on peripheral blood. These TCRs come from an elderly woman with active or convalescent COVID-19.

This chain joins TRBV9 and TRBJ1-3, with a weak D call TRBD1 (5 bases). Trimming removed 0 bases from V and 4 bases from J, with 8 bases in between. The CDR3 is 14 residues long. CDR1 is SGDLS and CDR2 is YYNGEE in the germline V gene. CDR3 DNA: TGTGCCAGCAGCGTAGCGCAGGGCGGAAACACCATATATTTT. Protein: CASSVAQGGNTIYF. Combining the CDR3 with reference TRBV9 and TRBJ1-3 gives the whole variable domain DSGVTQTPKHLITATGQRVTLRCSPRSGDLSVYWYQQSLDQGLQFLIQYYNGEERAKGNILERFSAQQFPDLHSELNLSSLELGDSALYFCASSVAQGGNTIYFGEGSWLTVV.

CDR3: CSVLNTGLDEQYF. In nucleotides, the CDR3 is TGCAGCGTCTTAAATACAGGGCTGGATGAGCAGTACTTC. The rearrangement joins TRBV29-1 to TRBJ2-7, with a weak D call TRBD1 (6 bases). From germline, CDR1 is SQVTM and CDR2 ANQGSEA. The CDR3 consists of 13 residues. Trimming shortened V by 6 bases and J by 7 bases, and 19 bases separated the two germline ends.

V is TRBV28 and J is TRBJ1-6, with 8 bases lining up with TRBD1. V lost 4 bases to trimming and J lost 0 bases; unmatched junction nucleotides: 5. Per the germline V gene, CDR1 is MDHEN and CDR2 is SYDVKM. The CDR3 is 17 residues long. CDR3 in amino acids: CASSSRTGGSYNSPLHF. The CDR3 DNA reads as TGTGCCAGCAGTTCGAGAACAGGGGGCTCCTATAATTCACCCCTCCACTTT.

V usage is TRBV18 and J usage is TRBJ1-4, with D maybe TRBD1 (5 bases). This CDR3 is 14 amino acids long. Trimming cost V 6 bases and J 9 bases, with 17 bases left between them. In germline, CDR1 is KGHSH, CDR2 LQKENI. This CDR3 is CASSPDRNDKKLFF. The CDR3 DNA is TGTGCCAGCTCTCCAGACAGAAACGACAAAAAACTGTTTTTT.

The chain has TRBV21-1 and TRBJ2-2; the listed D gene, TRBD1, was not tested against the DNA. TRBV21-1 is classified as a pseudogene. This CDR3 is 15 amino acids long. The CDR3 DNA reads TGTGCCAGCAGCAACAGGGGGTGGAGGTCCGGGGAGCTGTTTTTT. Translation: CASSNRGWRSGELFF.

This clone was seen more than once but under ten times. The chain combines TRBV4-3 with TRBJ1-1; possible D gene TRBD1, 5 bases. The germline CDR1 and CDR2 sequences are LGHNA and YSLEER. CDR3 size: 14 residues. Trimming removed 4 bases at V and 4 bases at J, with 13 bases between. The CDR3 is CASSLVGGSTEAFF. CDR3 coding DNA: TGCGCCAGCAGCCTTGTGGGGGGTTCCACTGAAGCTTTCTTT.

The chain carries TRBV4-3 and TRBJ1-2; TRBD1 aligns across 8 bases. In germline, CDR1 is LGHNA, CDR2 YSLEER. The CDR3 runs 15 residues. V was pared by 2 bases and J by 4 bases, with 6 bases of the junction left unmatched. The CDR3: CASSQRQGTPYGYTF. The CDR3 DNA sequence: TGCGCCAGCAGCCAACGACAGGGGACCCCCTATGGCTACACCTTC.

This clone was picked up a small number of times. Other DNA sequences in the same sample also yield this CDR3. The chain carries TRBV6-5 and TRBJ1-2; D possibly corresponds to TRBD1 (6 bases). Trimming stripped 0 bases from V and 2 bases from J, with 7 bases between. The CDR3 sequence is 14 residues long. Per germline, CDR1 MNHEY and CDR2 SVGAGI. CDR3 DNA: TGTGCCAGCAGTTACTCGCAGGGGAACTATGGCTACACCTTC. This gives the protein CASSYSQGNYGYTF.

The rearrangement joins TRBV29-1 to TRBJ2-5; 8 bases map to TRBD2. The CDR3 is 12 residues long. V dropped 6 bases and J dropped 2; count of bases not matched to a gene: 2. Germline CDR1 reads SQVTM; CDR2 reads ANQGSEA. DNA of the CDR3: TGCAGCGTAGCTAGCGGGCAAGAGACCCAGTACTTC. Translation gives CSVASGQETQYF.

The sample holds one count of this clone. The chain's CDR3 is CASSIVGGPETQYF. The CDR3 DNA sequence: TGTGCCAGTAGTATAGTTGGAGGGCCAGAGACCCAGTACTTC. This rearrangement joins TRBV19 to TRBJ2-5; D possibly corresponds to TRBD2 (6 bases). Per the germline V gene, CDR1 is LNHDA and CDR2 is SQIVND (reference sequence). The CDR3 is made up of 14 amino acids. The V end lost 1 base, the J end lost 4 bases, and 10 bases lay between the germline ends.

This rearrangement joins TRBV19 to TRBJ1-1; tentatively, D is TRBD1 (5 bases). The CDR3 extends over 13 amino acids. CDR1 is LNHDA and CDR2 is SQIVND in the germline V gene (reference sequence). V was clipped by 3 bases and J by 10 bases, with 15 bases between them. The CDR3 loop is CASSIRTGVGAFF. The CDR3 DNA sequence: TGTGCCAGTAGTATTCGTACGGGGGTAGGAGCTTTCTTT. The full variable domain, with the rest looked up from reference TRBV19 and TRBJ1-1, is DGGITQSPKYLFRKEGQNVTLSCEQNLNHDAMYWYRQDPGQGLRLIYYSQIVNDFQKGDIAEGYSVSREKKESFPLTVTSAQKNPTAFYLCASSIRTGVGAFFGQGTRLTVV.

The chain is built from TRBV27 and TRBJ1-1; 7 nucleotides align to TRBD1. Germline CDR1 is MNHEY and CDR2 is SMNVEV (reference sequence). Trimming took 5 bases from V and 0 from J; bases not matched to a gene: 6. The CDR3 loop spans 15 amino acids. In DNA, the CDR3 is TGTGCCAGCAGTCACACAGGGGAAATGAACACTGAAGCTTTCTTT. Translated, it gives CASSHTGEMNTEAFF.

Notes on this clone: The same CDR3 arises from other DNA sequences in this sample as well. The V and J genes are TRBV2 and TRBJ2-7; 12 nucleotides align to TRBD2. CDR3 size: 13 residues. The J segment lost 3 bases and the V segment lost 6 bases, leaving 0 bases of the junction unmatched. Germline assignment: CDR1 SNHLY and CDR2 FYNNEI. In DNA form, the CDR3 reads TGTGCCAGCAGGACTAGCGGGAGCTACGAGCAGTACTTC. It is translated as CASRTSGSYEQYF.

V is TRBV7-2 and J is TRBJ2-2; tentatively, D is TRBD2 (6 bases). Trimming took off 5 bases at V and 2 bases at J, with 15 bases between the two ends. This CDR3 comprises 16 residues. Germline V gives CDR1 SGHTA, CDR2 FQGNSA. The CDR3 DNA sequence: TGTGCCAGCAGCCGTAGGAGGGGCTTAAACACCGGGGAGCTGTTTTTT. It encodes CASSRRRGLNTGELFF. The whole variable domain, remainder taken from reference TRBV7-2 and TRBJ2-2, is GAGVSQSPSNKVTEKGKDVELRCDPISGHTALYWYRQSLGQGLEFLIYFQGNSAPDKSGLPSDRFSAERTGGSVSTLTIQRTQQEDSAVYLCASSRRRGLNTGELFFGEGSRLTVL.

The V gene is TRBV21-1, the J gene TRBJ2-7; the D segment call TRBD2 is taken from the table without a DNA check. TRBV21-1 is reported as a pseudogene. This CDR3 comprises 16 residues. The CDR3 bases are TGTGCCAGCCCGGGACTAGCGGTTTTGGGATGGTCCGAGCAGTACTTC. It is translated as CASPGLAVLGWSEQYF.

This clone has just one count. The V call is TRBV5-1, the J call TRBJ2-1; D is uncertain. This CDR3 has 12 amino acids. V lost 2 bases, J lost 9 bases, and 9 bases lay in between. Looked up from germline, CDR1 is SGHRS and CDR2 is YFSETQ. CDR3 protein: CASSFKGGEQFF. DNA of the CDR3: TGCGCCAGCAGCTTCAAAGGCGGTGAGCAGTTCTTC.

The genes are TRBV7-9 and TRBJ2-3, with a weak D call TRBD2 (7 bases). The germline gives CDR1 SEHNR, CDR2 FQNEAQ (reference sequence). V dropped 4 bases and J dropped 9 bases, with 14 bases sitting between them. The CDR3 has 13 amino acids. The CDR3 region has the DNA TGTGCCAGCAGCTCCGAGGGGGGGGGAACGCAGTATTTT. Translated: CASSSEGGGTQYF.

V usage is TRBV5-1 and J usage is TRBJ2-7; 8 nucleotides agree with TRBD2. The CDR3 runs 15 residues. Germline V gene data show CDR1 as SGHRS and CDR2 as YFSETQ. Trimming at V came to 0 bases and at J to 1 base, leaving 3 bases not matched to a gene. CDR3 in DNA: TGCGCCAGCAGCTTGGGCGGGACTAGATCCTACGAGCAGTACTTC. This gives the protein CASSLGGTRSYEQYF.

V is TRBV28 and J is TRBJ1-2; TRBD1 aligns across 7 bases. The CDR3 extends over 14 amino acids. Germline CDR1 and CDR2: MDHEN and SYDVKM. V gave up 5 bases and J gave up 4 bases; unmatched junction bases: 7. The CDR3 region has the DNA TGTGCCAGCAGTAAGACAGGGTCTGGCTATGGCTACACCTTC. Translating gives CASSKTGSGYGYTF.

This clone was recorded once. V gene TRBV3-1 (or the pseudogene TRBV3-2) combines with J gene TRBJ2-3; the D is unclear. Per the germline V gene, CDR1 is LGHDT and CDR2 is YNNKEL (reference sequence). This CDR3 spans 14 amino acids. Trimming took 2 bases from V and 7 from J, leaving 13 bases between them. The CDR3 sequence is CASSQSMPSNTQYF. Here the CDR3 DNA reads TGTGCCAGCAGCCAATCGATGCCGAGCAATACGCAGTATTTT.

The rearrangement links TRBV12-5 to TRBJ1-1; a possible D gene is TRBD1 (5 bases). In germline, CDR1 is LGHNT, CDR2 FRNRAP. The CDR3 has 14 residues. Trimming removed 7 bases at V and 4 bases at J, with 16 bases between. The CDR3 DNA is TGTGCTAGTGCCCTTTTAGACAGCCTCACTGAAGCTTTCTTT. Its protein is CASALLDSLTEAFF.

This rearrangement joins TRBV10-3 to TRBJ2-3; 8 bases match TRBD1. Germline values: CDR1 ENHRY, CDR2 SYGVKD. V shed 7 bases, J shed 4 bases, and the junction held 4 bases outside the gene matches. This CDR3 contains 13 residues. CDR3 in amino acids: CAITTQGADTQYF. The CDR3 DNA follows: TGTGCCATCACCACACAGGGGGCAGATACGCAGTATTTT.

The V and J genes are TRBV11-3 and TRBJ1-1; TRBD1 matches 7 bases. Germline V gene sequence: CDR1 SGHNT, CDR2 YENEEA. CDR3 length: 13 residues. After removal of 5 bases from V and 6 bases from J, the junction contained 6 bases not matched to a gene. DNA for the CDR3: TGTGCCAGCAGCGCGTTGACAGGGTCTGAAGCTTTCTTT. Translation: CASSALTGSEAFF.

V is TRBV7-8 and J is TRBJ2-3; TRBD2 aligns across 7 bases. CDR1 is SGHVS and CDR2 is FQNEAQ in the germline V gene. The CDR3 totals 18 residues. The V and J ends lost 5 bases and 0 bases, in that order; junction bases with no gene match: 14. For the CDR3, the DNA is TGTGCCAGCAGCCGGGCGATAAGCGGGACGCCTAGCACAGATACGCAGTATTTT. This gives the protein CASSRAISGTPSTDTQYF.

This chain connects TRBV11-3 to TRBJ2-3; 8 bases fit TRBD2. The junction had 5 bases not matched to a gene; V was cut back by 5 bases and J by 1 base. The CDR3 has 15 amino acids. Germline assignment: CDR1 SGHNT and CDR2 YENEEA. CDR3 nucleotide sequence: TGTGCCAGCAGCAAAGCGGGAGATGGCACAGATACGCAGTATTTT. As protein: CASSKAGDGTDTQYF.

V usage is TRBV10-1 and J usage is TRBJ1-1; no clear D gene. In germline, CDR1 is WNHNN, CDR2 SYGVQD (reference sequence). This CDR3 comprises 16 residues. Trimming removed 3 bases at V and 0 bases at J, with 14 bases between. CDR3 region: CASSESSLGLNTEAFF. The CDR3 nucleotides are TGCGCCAGCAGTGAATCCAGTCTGGGCCTGAACACTGAAGCTTTCTTT.

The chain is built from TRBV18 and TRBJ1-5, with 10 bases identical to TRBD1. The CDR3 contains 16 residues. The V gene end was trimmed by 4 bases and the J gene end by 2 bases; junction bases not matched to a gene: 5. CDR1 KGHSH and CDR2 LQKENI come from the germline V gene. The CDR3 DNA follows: TGTGCCAGCTCACAGACAGGGGGCGTCGGCAATCAGCCCCAGCATTTT. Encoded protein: CASSQTGGVGNQPQHF.